The next 25 T cell receptor beta chains were all read from a single sample in a study of prognosis after radiotherapy for stage I lung cancer (dated by TCRdb to the early 2020s). This sample was sequenced with an Illumina HiSeq 3000. The TCR beta CDR3 region was amplified from genomic DNA by two rounds of multiplex PCR. In the first PCR round, primers specific to each TRBV and TRBJ gene were used, and the primer sequences were filed in Chinese patent CN105087789A. Using fastp trimming at Q25 and MiXCR clonotype assembly, TCRdb reanalyzed the public sequencing data and kept in-frame beta chains. A single entry per CDR3 protein holds the most common genes and DNA from its merged rows. The sample has roughly 25,000 distinct CDR3 sequences on record, roughly 40% of them singletons. Of the sample, around 62% falls within the top ten clones. The sample consisted of PBMCs, taken before or after stereotactic body radiation therapy (not recorded which). All receptors come from a donor aged 50 or older with non-small cell lung cancer.

In this sample, this clonotype turned up many times. This chain joins TRBV27 and TRBJ2-1, with 7 bases fitting TRBD2. The CDR3 is made up of 18 amino acids. The V gene's germline CDR1 is MNHEY and CDR2 SMNVEV (reference sequence). Losses at the gene ends were 0 bases for V and 6 bases for J; bases not matched to a gene: 14. The CDR3 protein is CASSLSGFRSGGTNEQFF. CDR3 DNA sequence: TGTGCCAGCAGTTTATCGGGTTTTCGATCGGGAGGTACCAATGAGCAGTTCTTC.

This clonotype appeared many times. The chain recombines TRBV20-1 with TRBJ2-7; 9 bases agree with TRBD1. Germline V lookup: CDR1 DFQATT, CDR2 SNEGSKA (reference sequence). With V trimmed by 5 bases and J by 4 bases, 9 bases remained unmatched. The CDR3 has 14 residues. The CDR3 bases are TGCAGTGCTGGGAAACAGGGGGCGCGTTACGAGCAGTACTTC. Protein sequence: CSAGKQGARYEQYF.

This clonotype came up many times. The CDR3 bases are TGCGCCAGCAGCTTGATAAGGACAGGGGACAATGAGCAGTTCTTC. The encoded protein is CASSLIRTGDNEQFF. V is TRBV5-1 and J is TRBJ2-1, with 9 positions matching TRBD1. Germline values: CDR1 SGHRS, CDR2 YFSETQ. CDR3 size: 15 residues. With 1 base clipped from V and 5 bases from J, the junction kept 4 bases outside the gene matches.

This chain uses TRBV14 with TRBJ2-5; D perhaps matches TRBD2 (6 bases). Germline V lookup: CDR1 SGHDN, CDR2 FVKESK. Trimming stripped 0 bases from V and 2 bases from J, with 19 bases between. This CDR3 spans 18 amino acids. In nucleotides, the CDR3 is TGTGCCAGCAGCCAAGATGTCGGGGGTGGACTATTACAAGAGACCCAGTACTTC. It codes for CASSQDVGGGLLQETQYF.

The chain couples TRBV19 to TRBJ2-7; D uncertain. The CDR3 has 15 residues. Germline loops: CDR1 LNHDA, CDR2 SQIVND (reference sequence). Trimming stripped 3 bases from V and 3 bases from J, with 15 bases between. CDR3 in DNA: TGTGCCAGTAGTATCGTGATTCACCCCGGCTACGAGCAGTACTTC. This gives the protein CASSIVIHPGYEQYF.

This clonotype was seen only a few times. This may come from a read error, since a much larger clone is one base off. The CDR3 spells CASSLAGGSKNIRYF. The CDR3 DNA reads TGTGCCAGCAGTTTAGCGGGAGGGTCCAAAAACATTCGGTACTTC. This rearrangement joins TRBV2 to TRBJ2-4; 11 bases fit TRBD2. The CDR3 spans 15 residues. Looked up from germline, CDR1 is SNHLY and CDR2 is FYNNEI.

Concerning this clonotype: Just one base apart from a much larger clone, this may be a read error. This CDR3 fails to terminate in the conserved phenylalanine or tryptophan, so it likely reflects a read error. The rearrangement joins TRBV12-3 or TRBV12-4 to TRBJ1-6; D uncertain. V lost 6 bases and J lost 8, with 11 bases in between. CDR3 length: 13 amino acids. In DNA, the CDR3 is TGTGCCAGCAGCCTGGACCGGGATTCACCCCTCCACTCT. Protein sequence: CASSLDRDSPLHS.

This clonotype occurred a few times. The rearrangement uses TRBV4-1 and TRBJ2-1, with a tentative D call TRBD1 (5 bases). This CDR3 spans 17 amino acids. CDR1 and CDR2 (germline): MGHRA, YSYEKL. V lost 0 bases to trimming and J lost 2 bases, with 14 bases between them. The CDR3 DNA reads TGCGCCAGCAGCCAAGAAAAGGCAGGGTCCCCCTACAATGAGCAGTTCTTC. This sequence encodes CASSQEKAGSPYNEQFF.

This clonotype has at least ten counts. V and J are TRBV2 and TRBJ2-5, with TRBD2 matching 7 bases. This CDR3 is built from 15 residues. CDR1 SNHLY and CDR2 FYNNEI come from the germline V gene. The J segment lost 2 bases and the V segment lost 7 bases, leaving 10 bases of the junction unmatched. In DNA form, the CDR3 reads TGTGCCAGCAACACCCGCGGGAGCCCTCAAGAGACCCAGTACTTC. Translating it yields CASNTRGSPQETQYF.

A note on this clonotype: This may arise from a read error, as a much more abundant clone is one base away. CDR3 loop: CASSNTGAVNTIYF. Here the CDR3 DNA reads TGTGCCAGCAGTAACACAGGGGCTGTAAACACCATATATTTT. This chain links TRBV6-1 with TRBJ1-3; 7 positions agree with TRBD1. Germline V gene sequence: CDR1 MNHNS, CDR2 SASEGT. Trimming at V came to 5 bases and at J to 6 bases, leaving 7 bases not matched to a gene. CDR3 length equals 14 residues.

The genes are TRBV6-1 and TRBJ1-2; D is uncertain. CDR3 length: 13 residues. Deletions cut 10 bases from V and 4 bases from J, with 16 bases between. Germline V gives CDR1 MNHNS, CDR2 SASEGT. CDR3 loop: CATRCARTYGYTF. The CDR3 coding sequence is TGTGCCACCCGGTGCGCCAGGACCTATGGCTACACCTTC.

The genes are TRBV5-5 and TRBJ1-5; the D gene is possibly TRBD1 (6 bases). V lost 4 bases and J 0 bases, leaving 14 bases between the germline ends. This CDR3 contains 16 residues. CDR1 and CDR2 from the germline V gene are SGHKS and YYEKEE (reference sequence). CDR3 nucleotide sequence: TGTGCCAGCAGCAAGGACAGTCCTTATAGCAATCAGCCCCAGCATTTT. Protein product: CASSKDSPYSNQPQHF.

Many counts were recorded for this clonotype. The chain uses TRBV20-1 and TRBJ2-1; 8 bases map to TRBD2. The CDR3 runs 14 residues. From germline, CDR1 is DFQATT and CDR2 SNEGSKA (reference sequence). Trimming removed 3 bases from V and 9 bases from J; junction bases left unmatched: 10. This CDR3 reads CSASSQGSGVEQFF. The CDR3, as DNA: TGCAGTGCTAGCTCGCAAGGTAGCGGGGTTGAGCAGTTCTTC.

This chain links TRBV11-3 with TRBJ2-3; D unclear. This CDR3 is built from 15 residues. V lost 5 bases and J lost 2, with 14 bases in between. Per germline, CDR1 SGHNT and CDR2 YENEEA. CDR3 residues: CASSPHGRSTDTQYF. The CDR3 coding sequence is TGTGCCAGCAGCCCTCACGGCAGGTCCACAGATACGCAGTATTTT.

This clonotype was counted ten times or more. The rearrangement uses TRBV5-4 and TRBJ1-2; a weak D match, TRBD1 (5 bases). V shed 4 bases and J shed 8 bases, with 12 bases lying between them. Germline lookup yields CDR1 SGHNT and CDR2 YYREEE (reference sequence). This CDR3 comprises 12 residues. CDR3 in DNA: TGTGCCAGCAGCATGGGGCTTTCCGGCTACACCTTC. This gives the protein CASSMGLSGYTF.

This clonotype came up a few times. The genes are TRBV12-3 or TRBV12-4 and TRBJ1-2; D unclear. Trimming took 6 bases from V and 3 from J, leaving 8 bases between them. The length of the CDR3 is 12 residues. The CDR3 DNA is TGTGCCAGCAGAGGCAATGACTATGGCTACACCTTC. Translating gives CASRGNDYGYTF.

A note on this clonotype: A far larger clone is a single base away, which makes a read error likely. CDR3 sequence reads: CAWSNRGAMTGTQYF. The CDR3 DNA reads as TGTGCCTGGAGTAATCGAGGGGCTATGACAGGTACGCAGTATTTT. J is TRBJ1-3 and V is TRBV30; the D gene is possibly TRBD1 (6 bases). Gene TRBJ2-3 matches the end of the DNA better, so the J call may be wrong. The CDR3 consists of 15 residues. Germline V CDR1 and CDR2: GTSNPN, SVGIG (reference sequence).

In regard to this clonotype: A far larger clone is one nucleotide away, so this likely arose from a read error. This chain joins TRBV6-5 and TRBJ1-3; a possible D gene is TRBD1 (6 bases). With 7 bases removed from V and 0 bases from J, the gap between germline ends came to 10 bases. This CDR3 has 14 amino acids. Germline V gives CDR1 MNHEY, CDR2 SVGAGI. This chain's CDR3 is CASIPQGSGNTIYF. The CDR3 coding sequence is TGTGCCAGCATACCACAGGGCTCTGGAAACACCATATATTTT.

By share, this clonotype counts as medium-sized. The gene calls are TRBV7-9 and TRBJ1-1; D gene unclear. The CDR3 has 14 residues. The V and J ends lost 5 bases and 4 bases respectively, with 14 bases between them. Germline CDR1 is SEHNR and CDR2 is FQNEAQ (reference sequence). The CDR3 spells CASSLVGSSTEAFF. The CDR3 DNA is TGTGCCAGCAGCCTGGTCGGCAGTTCCACTGAAGCTTTCTTT.

This chain joins TRBV6-5 and TRBJ2-6; no firm D call. V was cut by 0 bases and J by 0 bases, with 9 bases left in between. The CDR3 runs 17 residues. CDR1 is MNHEY, CDR2 SVGAGI, per germline. The CDR3 loop is CASSYSHLRSGANVLTF. In DNA, the CDR3 is TGTGCCAGCAGTTACTCACATTTACGCTCTGGGGCCAACGTCCTGACTTTC.

Only one count was recorded for this clonotype. The chain combines TRBV4-1 with TRBJ1-2; TRBD1 might be the D (5 bases). V dropped 0 bases and J dropped 8 bases, with 16 bases sitting between them. The CDR3 length is 15 residues. Germline V lookup: CDR1 MGHRA, CDR2 YSYEKL. The CDR3 loop reads CASSQDRGRGRGYTF. The CDR3, as DNA: TGCGCCAGCAGCCAAGACCGGGGGAGGGGCCGAGGCTACACCTTC.

As concerns this clonotype: The junction differs from germline at one of its ends, possibly a read error. J is TRBJ2-7 and V is TRBV6-1; TRBD2 might be the D (5 bases). The CDR3 loop spans 13 amino acids. Germline CDR1 reads MNHNS; CDR2 reads SASEGT. The CDR3, as DNA: TGTACCAGCAGGTCCACTAGGTCCCGCGGGCAGTACTTC. This gives the protein CTSRSTRSRGQYF.

This clonotype was recorded many times. The rearrangement joins TRBV7-3 to TRBJ1-3; possible D gene TRBD1, 5 bases. Per germline, CDR1 SGHTA and CDR2 FQGTGA. Deletions cut 6 bases from V and 0 bases from J, with 12 bases between. The CDR3 is 15 residues long. CDR3 sequence reads: CASSKGTNSGNTIYF. As DNA, the CDR3 is TGTGCCAGCAGTAAAGGGACCAACTCTGGAAACACCATATATTTT.

This clonotype was recorded many times. The chain links TRBV19 to TRBJ1-1; perhaps TRBD1 as D (5 bases). Germline V gene data show CDR1 as LNHDA and CDR2 as SQIVND (reference sequence). The CDR3 has 14 amino acids. V gave up 7 bases and J gave up 1 base, with 13 bases separating them. CDR3 sequence: CASNTGRGNTEAFF. The CDR3 DNA sequence: TGTGCCAGTAACACGGGACGGGGGAACACTGAAGCTTTCTTT.

This clonotype was counted only a few times. A much larger clone differs from this one at a single base, so this may be a read error. The rearrangement links TRBV6-2 or TRBV6-3 to TRBJ1-1, with D uncertain. In germline, CDR1 is MNHEY, CDR2 SVGEGT. V lost 9 bases, J lost 8 bases, and 19 bases lay in between. The CDR3 totals 13 residues. The CDR3 sequence: CASAFIRTAEAFF. DNA of the CDR3: TGTGCCAGTGCATTCATCAGAACGGCCGAAGCTTTCTTT.